A single sample is the source of the 9 T cell receptor beta chains below, sequenced in a study of blood T cells in healthy people across ages. A second PCR of 7 to 11 cycles used a sample-barcoded 5' primer and a J-beta primer mix. Each CDR3 protein is one row after TCRdb ran MiXCR on the 5' RACE reads. The sample lists some 1,500,000 distinct CDR3 sequences, 40% to 45% occurring once. The sample comprised blood. These receptors were taken from a woman younger than 30 in good health.

This clonotype was counted only a few times. This chain joins TRBV12-3 or TRBV12-4 and TRBJ2-1; 9 nucleotides match TRBD2. The V segment lost 2 bases and the J segment 8 bases; nucleotides outside the gene matches: 7. This CDR3 comprises 15 residues. This CDR3 is CASSLFPSGMHEQFF. The CDR3 bases are TGTGCCAGCAGTTTATTTCCTAGCGGGATGCATGAGCAGTTCTTC.

The chain is built from TRBV3-1 and TRBJ1-2; perhaps TRBD1 as D (5 bases). The CDR3 consists of 16 residues. V lost 3 bases, J lost 0 bases, and 14 bases lay in between. From germline, CDR1 is LGHDT and CDR2 YNNKEL (reference sequence). DNA of the CDR3: TGTGCCAGCAGCCACCTAGACAGCGCCACTAACTATGGCTACACCTTC. As protein: CASSHLDSATNYGYTF.

The rearrangement uses TRBV29-1 and TRBJ1-2; D remains ambiguous. Germline assignment: CDR1 SQVTM and CDR2 ANQGSEA. V was shortened by 3 bases and J by 0 bases, with 8 bases between the two germline ends. There are 13 residues in the CDR3. The CDR3 loop is CSVEAASNYGYTF. CDR3 DNA sequence: TGCAGCGTTGAGGCAGCCTCTAACTATGGCTACACCTTC.

This clonotype was observed a few times. The CDR3, as DNA: TGTGCCAGCAGCTTGTTAGGGGCGAGTAATCAGCCCCAGCATTTT. This encodes CASSLLGASNQPQHF. The chain uses TRBV5-6 and TRBJ1-5; perhaps TRBD1 as D (5 bases). The V gene lost 1 base and the J gene lost 4 bases, with 12 bases spanning the gap. The CDR3 contains 15 residues. Germline CDR1 SGHDT, CDR2 YYEEEE.

The chain has TRBV10-2 and TRBJ2-7, with a tentative D call TRBD1 (5 bases). Germline V gene lookup returns CDR1 WSHSY and CDR2 SAAADI. Trimming took 6 bases from V and 1 from J, leaving 16 bases between them. CDR3 length equals 15 residues. The CDR3 reads CASRIGRQGSYEQYF. Here the CDR3 DNA reads TGCGCCAGCAGAATAGGTCGGCAGGGATCCTACGAGCAGTACTTC.

This chain joins TRBV6-2 or TRBV6-3 and TRBJ1-2; 9 positions agree with TRBD1. The CDR3 totals 14 residues. The junction had 6 bases not matched to a gene; V was cut back by 6 bases and J by 4 bases. The germline V gene encodes CDR1 MNHEY and CDR2 SVGEGT. The CDR3 region is CASRDRDRVYGYTF. The CDR3 DNA is TGTGCCAGCAGAGACCGGGACAGGGTCTATGGCTACACCTTC.

The J gene is TRBJ2-2, the V gene TRBV2; 7 bases are shared with TRBD2. Germline V gene lookup returns CDR1 SNHLY and CDR2 FYNNEI. The CDR3 sequence is 14 residues long. Unmatched junction bases numbered 5, after V lost 8 bases and J lost 2 bases. The CDR3 sequence is CASEGTTNTGELFF. CDR3 DNA sequence: TGTGCCAGCGAGGGGACTACAAACACCGGGGAGCTGTTTTTT. The full variable domain, with the rest looked up from reference TRBV2 and TRBJ2-2, is EPEVTQTPSHQVTQMGQEVILRCVPISNHLYFYWYRQILGQKVEFLVSFYNNEISEKSEIFDDQFSVERPDGSNFTLKIRSTKLEDSAMYFCASEGTTNTGELFFGEGSRLTVL.

This clonotype was seen only a few times. The chain joins TRBV2 to TRBJ1-2, with D possibly matching TRBD1 (5 bases). Trimming took 3 bases from V and 7 from J, leaving 15 bases between them. The CDR3 consists of 14 residues. From germline, CDR1 is SNHLY and CDR2 FYNNEI. CDR3 protein: CASSDQGMIAGYTF. In nucleotides, the CDR3 is TGTGCCAGCAGTGATCAGGGAATGATCGCTGGCTACACCTTC.

The chain carries TRBV29-1 and TRBJ2-7; D may correspond to TRBD1 or TRBD2 (5 bases each). Looked up from germline, CDR1 is SQVTM and CDR2 is ANQGSEA. Trimming shortened V by 1 base and J by 3 bases, and 16 bases separated the two germline ends. The CDR3 length is 15 residues. The CDR3 spells CSVEGTRDHNYEQYF. CDR3 DNA: TGCAGCGTTGAAGGGACCCGGGACCACAACTACGAGCAGTACTTC.